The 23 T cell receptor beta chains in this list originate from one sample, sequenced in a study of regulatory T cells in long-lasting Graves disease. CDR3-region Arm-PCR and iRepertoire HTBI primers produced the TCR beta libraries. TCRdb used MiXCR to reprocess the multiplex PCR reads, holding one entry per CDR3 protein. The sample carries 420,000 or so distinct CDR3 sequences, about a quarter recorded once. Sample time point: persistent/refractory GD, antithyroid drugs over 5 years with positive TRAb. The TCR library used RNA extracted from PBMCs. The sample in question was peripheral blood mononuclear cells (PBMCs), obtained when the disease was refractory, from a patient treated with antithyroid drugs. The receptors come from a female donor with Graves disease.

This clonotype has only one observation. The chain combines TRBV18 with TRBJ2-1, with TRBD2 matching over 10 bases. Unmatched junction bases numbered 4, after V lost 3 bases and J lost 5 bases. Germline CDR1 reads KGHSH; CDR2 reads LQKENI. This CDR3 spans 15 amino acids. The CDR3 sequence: CASSPLLAGHNEQFF. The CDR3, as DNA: TGTGCCAGCTCACCGCTACTAGCGGGACACAATGAGCAGTTCTTC.

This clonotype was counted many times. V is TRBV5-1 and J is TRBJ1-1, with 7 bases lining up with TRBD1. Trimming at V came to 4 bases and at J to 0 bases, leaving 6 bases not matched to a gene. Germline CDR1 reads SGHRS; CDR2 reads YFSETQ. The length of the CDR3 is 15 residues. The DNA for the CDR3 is TGCGCCAGCAGCACGGAGGGACAGTTGAACACTGAAGCTTTCTTT. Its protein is CASSTEGQLNTEAFF.

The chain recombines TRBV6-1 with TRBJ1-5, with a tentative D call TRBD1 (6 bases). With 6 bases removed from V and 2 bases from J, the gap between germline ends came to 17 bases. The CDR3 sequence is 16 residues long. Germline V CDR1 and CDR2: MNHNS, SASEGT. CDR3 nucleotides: TGTGCCAGCAGGATGGAGCAGGGGATCGGCAATCAGCCCCAGCATTTT. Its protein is CASRMEQGIGNQPQHF.

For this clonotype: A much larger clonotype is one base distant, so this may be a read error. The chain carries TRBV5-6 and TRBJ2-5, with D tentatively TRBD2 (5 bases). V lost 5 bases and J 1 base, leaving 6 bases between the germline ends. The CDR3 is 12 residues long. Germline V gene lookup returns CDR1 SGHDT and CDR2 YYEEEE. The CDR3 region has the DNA TGTGCCAGCAGTGGGAGCCAAGAGACCCAGTACTTC. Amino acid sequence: CASSGSQETQYF.

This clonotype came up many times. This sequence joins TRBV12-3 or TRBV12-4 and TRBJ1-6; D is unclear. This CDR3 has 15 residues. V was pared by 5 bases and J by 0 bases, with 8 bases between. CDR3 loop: CASSSRSSYNSPLHF. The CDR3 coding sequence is TGTGCCAGCAGTAGTAGAAGCTCCTATAATTCACCCCTCCACTTT.

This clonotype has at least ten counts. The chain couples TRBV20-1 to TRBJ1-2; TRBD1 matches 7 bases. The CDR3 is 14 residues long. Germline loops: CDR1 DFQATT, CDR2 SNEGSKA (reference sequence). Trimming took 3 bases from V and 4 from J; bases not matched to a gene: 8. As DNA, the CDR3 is TGCAGTGCTAGGGGGACAGTATCCAGCTATGGCTACACCTTC. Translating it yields CSARGTVSSYGYTF.

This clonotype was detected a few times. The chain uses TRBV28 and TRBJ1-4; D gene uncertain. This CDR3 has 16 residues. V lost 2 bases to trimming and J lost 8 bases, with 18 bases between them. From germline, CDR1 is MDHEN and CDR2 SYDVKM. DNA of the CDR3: TGTGCCAGCAGTTTACTTACACGGGTCCCGCGGGAAAAACTGTTTTTT. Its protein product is CASSLLTRVPREKLFF.

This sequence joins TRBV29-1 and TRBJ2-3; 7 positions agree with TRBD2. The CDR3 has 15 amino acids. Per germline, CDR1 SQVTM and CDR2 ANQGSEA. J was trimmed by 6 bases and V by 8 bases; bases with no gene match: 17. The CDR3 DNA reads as TGCAGCAACTCCCGGAGCGGGACGATGGGGGATACGCAGTATTTT. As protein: CSNSRSGTMGDTQYF.

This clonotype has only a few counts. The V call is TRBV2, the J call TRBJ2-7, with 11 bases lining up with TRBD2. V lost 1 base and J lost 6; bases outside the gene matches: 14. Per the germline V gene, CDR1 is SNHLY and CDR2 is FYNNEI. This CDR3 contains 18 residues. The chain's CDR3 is CASSEVGPQWGTSGEQYF. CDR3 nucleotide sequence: TGTGCCAGCAGTGAAGTTGGGCCCCAATGGGGGACTAGCGGCGAGCAGTACTTC.

The CDR3 DNA is TGTGCCAGCAGCTCCCCAGGGGGAGCGGGAGGCACCGGGGAGCTGTTTTTT. The encoded protein is CASSSPGGAGGTGELFF. V usage is TRBV7-2 and J usage is TRBJ2-2; 9 bases agree with TRBD2. CDR3 length equals 17 residues. Germline lookup yields CDR1 SGHTA and CDR2 FQGNSA. The junction had 10 bases not matched to a gene; V was cut back by 4 bases and J by 4 bases.

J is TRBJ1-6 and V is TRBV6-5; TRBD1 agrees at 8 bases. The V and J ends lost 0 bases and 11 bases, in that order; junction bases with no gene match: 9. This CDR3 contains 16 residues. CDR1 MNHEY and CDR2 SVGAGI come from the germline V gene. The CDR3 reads CASSYSSPTGGPPLHF. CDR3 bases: TGTGCCAGCAGTTACTCGTCCCCCACAGGGGGTCCACCCCTCCACTTT.

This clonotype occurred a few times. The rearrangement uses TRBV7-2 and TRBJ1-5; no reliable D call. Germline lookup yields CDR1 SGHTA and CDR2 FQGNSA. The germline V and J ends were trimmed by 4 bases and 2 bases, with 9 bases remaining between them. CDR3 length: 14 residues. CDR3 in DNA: TGTGCCAGCAGCTCTGGACGACGCAATCAGCCCCAGCATTTT. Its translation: CASSSGRRNQPQHF.

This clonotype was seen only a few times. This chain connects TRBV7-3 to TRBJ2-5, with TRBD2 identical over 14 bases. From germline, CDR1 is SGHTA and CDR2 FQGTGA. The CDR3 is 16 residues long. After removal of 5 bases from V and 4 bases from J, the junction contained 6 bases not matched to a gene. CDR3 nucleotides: TGTGCCAGCAGCCAATCGGGACTAGCGGGAGTAGAGACCCAGTACTTC. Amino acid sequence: CASSQSGLAGVETQYF.

Here the CDR3 reads CAWSLPAQAYGYTF. The DNA of the CDR3 is TGTGCCTGGAGTCTGCCGGCACAAGCCTATGGCTACACCTTC. The V and J genes are TRBV30 and TRBJ1-2, with no clear D. Germline assignment: CDR1 GTSNPN and CDR2 SVGIG (reference sequence). V was clipped by 2 bases and J by 4 bases, with 14 bases between them. The CDR3 consists of 14 residues.

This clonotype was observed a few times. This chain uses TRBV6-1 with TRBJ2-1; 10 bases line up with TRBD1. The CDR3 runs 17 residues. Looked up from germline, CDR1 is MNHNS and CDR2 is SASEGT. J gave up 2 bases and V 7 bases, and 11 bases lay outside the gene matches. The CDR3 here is CASTRGQGGPTYNEQFF. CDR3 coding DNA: TGTGCCAGCACCCGTGGACAGGGGGGACCAACCTACAATGAGCAGTTCTTC.

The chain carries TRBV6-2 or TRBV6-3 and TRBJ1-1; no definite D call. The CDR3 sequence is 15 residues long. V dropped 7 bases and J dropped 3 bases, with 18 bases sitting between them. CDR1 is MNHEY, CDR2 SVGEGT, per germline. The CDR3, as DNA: TGTGCCAGCACTCCCCGATTTGGGCGTGACACTGAAGCTTTCTTT. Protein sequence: CASTPRFGRDTEAFF.

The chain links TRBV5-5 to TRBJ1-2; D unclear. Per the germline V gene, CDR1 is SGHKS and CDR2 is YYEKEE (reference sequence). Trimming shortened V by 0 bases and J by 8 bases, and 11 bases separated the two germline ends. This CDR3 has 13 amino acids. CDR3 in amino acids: CASSLVGSKGYTF. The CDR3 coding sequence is TGTGCCAGCAGCTTGGTCGGCAGCAAAGGCTACACCTTC.

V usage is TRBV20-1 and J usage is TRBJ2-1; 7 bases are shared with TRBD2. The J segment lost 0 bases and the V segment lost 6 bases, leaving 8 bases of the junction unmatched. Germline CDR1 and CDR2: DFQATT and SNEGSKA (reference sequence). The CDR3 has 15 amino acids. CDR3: CSAADGRSSYNEQFF. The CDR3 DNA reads TGCAGTGCCGCAGACGGGAGGAGCTCCTACAATGAGCAGTTCTTC.

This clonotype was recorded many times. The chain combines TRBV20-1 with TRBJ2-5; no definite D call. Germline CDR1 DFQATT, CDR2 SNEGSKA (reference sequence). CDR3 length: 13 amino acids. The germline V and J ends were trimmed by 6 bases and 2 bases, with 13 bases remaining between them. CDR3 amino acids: CSADQVQQETQYF. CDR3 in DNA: TGCAGTGCGGACCAAGTACAGCAAGAGACCCAGTACTTC.

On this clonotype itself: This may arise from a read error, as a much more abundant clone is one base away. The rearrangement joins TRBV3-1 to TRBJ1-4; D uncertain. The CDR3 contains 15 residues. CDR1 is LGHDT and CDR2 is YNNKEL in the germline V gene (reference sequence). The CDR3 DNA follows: TGTGCCAGCAGCCAAACCGACCGGTATTTGGATGAACTGGTTTTT. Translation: CASSQTDRYLDELVF.

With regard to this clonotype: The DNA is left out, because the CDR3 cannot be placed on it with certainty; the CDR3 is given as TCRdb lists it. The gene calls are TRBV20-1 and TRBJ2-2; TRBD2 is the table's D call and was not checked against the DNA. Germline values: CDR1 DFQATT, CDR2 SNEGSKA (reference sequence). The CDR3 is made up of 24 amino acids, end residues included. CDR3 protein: CSARVHGQSLAKNIQYFGAGELFF.

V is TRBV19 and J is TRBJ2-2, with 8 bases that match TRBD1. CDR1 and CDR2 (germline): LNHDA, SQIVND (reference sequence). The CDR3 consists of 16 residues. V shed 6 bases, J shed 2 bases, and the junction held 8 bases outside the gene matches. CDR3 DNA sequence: TGTGCCAGTAGGACATCCGGGACAGGCAACACCGGGGAGCTGTTTTTT. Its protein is CASRTSGTGNTGELFF.

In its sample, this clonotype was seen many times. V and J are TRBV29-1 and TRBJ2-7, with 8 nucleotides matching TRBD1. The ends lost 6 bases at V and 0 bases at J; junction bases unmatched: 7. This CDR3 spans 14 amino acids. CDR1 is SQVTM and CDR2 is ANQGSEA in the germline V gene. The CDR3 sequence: CSVKDRVSSYEQYF. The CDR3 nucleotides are TGCAGCGTAAAGGACAGGGTGAGCTCCTACGAGCAGTACTTC.